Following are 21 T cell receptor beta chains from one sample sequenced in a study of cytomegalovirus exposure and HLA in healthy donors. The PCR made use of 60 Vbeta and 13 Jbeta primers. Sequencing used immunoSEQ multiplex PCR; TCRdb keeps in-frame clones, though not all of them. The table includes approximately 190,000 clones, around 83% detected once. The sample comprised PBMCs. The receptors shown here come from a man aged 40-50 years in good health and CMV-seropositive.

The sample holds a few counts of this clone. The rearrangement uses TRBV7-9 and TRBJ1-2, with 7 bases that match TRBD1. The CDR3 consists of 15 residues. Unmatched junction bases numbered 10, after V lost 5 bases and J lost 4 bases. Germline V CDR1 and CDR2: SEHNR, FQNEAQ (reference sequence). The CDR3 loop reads CASSPRDSGSYGYTF. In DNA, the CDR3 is TGTGCCAGCAGCCCCAGGGACAGCGGGTCCTATGGCTACACCTTC.

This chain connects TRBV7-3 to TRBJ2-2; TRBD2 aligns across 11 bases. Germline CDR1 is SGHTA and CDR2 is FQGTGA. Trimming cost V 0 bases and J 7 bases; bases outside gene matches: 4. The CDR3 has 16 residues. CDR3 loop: CASSLTLAGVSGELFF. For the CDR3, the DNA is TGTGCCAGCAGCTTAACACTAGCGGGAGTAAGCGGGGAGCTGTTTTTT.

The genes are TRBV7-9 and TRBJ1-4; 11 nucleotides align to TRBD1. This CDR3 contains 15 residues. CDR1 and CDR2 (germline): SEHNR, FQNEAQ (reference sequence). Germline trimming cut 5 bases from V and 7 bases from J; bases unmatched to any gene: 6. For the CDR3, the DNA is TGTGCCAGCAGCGCGTCCGGGACAGGGGGTGAAAAACTGTTTTTT. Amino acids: CASSASGTGGEKLFF.

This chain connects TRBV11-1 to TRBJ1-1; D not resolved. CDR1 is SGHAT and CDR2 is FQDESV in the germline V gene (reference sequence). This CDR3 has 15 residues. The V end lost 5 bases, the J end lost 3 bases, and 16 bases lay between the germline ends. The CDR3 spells CASSVQGRRDTEAFF. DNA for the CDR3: TGTGCCAGCAGCGTACAAGGGCGGAGGGACACTGAAGCTTTCTTT.

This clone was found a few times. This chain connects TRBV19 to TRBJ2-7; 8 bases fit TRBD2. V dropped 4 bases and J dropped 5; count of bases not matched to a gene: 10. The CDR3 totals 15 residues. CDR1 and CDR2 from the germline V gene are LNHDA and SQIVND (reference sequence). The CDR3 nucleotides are TGTGCCAGTAGTACCGGCCTAGCGGGCCCTAACGAGCAGTACTTC. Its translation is CASSTGLAGPNEQYF.

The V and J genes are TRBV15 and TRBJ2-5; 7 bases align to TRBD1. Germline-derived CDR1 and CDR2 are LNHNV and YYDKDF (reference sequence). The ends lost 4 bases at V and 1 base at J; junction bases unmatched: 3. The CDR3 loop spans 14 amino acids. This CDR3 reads CATSTDRAQETQYF. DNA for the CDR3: TGTGCCACCAGCACTGACAGGGCCCAAGAGACCCAGTACTTC.

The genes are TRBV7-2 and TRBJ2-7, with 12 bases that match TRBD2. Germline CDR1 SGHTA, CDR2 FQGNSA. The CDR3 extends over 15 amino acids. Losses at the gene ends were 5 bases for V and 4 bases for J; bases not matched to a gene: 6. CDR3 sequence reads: CASSPGLAGTYEQYF. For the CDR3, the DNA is TGTGCCAGCAGCCCTGGACTAGCGGGGACTTACGAGCAGTACTTC.

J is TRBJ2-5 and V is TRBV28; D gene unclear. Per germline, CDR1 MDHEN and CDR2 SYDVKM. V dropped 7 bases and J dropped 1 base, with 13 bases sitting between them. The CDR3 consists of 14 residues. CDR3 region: CASIDGGVQETQYF. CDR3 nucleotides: TGTGCCAGCATCGATGGCGGTGTCCAAGAGACCCAGTACTTC.

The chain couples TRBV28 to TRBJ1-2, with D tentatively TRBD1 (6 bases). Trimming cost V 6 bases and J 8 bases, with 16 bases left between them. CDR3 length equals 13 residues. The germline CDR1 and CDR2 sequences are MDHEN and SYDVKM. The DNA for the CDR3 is TGTGCCAGCAGGGCACAGGGCCCTGGCGGCTACACCTTC. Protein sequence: CASRAQGPGGYTF.

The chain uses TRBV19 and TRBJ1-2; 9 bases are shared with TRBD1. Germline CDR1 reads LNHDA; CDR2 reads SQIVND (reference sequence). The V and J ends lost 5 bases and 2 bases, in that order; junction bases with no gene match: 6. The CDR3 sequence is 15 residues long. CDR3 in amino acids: CASSSRQGVNYGYTF. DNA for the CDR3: TGTGCCAGTAGTTCCCGACAGGGGGTGAACTATGGCTACACCTTC.

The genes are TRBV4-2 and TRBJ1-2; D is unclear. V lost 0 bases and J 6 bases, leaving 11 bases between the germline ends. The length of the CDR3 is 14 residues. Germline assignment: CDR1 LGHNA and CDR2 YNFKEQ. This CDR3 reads CASSQDRTGDGYTF. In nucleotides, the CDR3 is TGTGCCAGCAGCCAAGATCGAACGGGAGATGGCTACACCTTC.

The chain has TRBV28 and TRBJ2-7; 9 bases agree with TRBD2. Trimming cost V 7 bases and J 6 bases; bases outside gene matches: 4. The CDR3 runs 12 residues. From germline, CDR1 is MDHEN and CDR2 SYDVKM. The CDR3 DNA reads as TGTGCCAGCATCGGTAGCGGGAGCGAGCAGTACTTC. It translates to CASIGSGSEQYF.

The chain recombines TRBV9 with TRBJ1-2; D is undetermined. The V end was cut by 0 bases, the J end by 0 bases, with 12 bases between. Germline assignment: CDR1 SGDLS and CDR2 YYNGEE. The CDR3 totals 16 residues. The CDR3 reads CASSVGVEGSNYGYTF. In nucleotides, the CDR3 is TGTGCCAGCAGCGTAGGGGTCGAGGGCTCTAACTATGGCTACACCTTC.

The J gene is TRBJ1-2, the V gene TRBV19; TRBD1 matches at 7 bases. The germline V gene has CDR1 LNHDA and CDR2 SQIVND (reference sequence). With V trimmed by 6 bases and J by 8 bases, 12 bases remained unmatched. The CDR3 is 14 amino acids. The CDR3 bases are TGTGCCAGTAGACGGACAGGCCTGCTCGAGGGCTACACCTTC. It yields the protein CASRRTGLLEGYTF. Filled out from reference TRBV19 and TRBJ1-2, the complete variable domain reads DGGITQSPKYLFRKEGQNVTLSCEQNLNHDAMYWYRQDPGQGLRLIYYSQIVNDFQKGDIAEGYSVSREKKESFPLTVTSAQKNPTAFYLCASRRTGLLEGYTFGSGTRLTVV.

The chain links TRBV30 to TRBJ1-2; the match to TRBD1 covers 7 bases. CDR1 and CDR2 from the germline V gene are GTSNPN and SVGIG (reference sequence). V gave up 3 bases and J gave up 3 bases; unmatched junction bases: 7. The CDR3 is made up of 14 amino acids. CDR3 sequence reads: CAWSPTGADYGYTF. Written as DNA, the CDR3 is TGTGCCTGGAGCCCAACAGGGGCTGACTATGGCTACACCTTC.

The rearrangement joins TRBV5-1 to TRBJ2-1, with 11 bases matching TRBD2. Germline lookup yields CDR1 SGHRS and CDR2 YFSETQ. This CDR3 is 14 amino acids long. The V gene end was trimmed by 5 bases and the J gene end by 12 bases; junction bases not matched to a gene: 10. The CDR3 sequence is CASSPTSGRLGQFF. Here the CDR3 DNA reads TGCGCCAGCAGTCCCACTAGCGGGAGATTGGGGCAGTTCTTC.

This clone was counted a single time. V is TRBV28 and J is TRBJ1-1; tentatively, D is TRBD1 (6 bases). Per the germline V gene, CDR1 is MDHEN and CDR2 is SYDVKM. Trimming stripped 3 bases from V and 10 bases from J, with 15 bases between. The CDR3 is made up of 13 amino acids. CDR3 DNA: TGTGCCAGCAGTTTGCCCCAGGGGTTGATAGCTTTCTTT. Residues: CASSLPQGLIAFF.

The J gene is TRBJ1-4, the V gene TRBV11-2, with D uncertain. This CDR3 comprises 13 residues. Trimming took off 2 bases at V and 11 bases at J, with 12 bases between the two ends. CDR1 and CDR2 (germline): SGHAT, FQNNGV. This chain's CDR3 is CASSLTRDRKLFF. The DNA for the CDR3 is TGTGCCAGCAGCTTAACCCGGGATCGGAAACTGTTTTTT. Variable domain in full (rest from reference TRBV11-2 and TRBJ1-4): EAGVAQSPRYKIIEKRQSVAFWCNPISGHATLYWYQQILGQGPKLLIQFQNNGVVDDSQLPKDRFSAERLKGVDSTLKIQPAKLEDSAVYLCASSLTRDRKLFFGSGTQLSVL.

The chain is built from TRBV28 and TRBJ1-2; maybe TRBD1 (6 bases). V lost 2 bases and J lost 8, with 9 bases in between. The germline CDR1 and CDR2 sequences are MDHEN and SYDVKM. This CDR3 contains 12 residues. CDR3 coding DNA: TGTGCCAGCAGTTTACCAGGGGCCGGCTACACCTTC. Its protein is CASSLPGAGYTF.

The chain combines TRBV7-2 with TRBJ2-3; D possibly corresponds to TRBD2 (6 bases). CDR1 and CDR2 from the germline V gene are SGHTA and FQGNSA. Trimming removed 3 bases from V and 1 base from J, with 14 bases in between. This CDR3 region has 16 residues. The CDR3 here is CASSLEGLRGTDTQYF. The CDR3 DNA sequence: TGTGCCAGCAGCTTGGAGGGGCTTAGAGGCACAGATACGCAGTATTTT.

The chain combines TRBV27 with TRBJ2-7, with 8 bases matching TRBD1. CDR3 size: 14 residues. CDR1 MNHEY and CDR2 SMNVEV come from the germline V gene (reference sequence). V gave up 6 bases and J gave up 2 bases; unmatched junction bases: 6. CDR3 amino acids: CASSLGQGPYEQYF. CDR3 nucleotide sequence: TGTGCCAGCAGCCTCGGACAGGGTCCCTACGAGCAGTACTTC.